The subject of this entry is one TCR beta chain. This sample was included in a study of blood T cell repertoires in COVID-19. Overall study: Collection of acute and convalescent COVID-19 samples took place in the United States, Italy and Spain.

This CDR3 has 14 residues. Trimming pared 7 bases from V and 2 bases from J, leaving 12 bases between. CDR1 and CDR2 (germline): MNHEY, SVGAGI. Per the original methods: Amplification from reference gene primers served as the basis for estimated nucleated cell counts. Libraries were prepared by immunoSEQ multiplex PCR; TCRdb keeps only in-frame clonotypes and omits some of them. V, J and clone size derive from that table, while D and trimming were established from the DNA sequence. Of about 180,000 clones listed, approximately 85% are singletons. All recovered Cohort 3 donors got two negative PCRs, got clearance, or saw symptom resolution.

This clonotype was sampled from a man between 35 and 55 years old who had recovered from COVID-19. Sequences were obtained from PBMCs or T cells enriched from blood (not recorded which). This sequence joins TRBV6-5 and TRBJ2-1; a possible D gene is TRBD2 (5 bases). CDR3 sequence reads: CASNQAAAYNEQFF. The CDR3 nucleotides are TGTGCCAGCAACCAAGCGGCCGCCTACAATGAGCAGTTCTTC.